This TCR beta chain was sequenced for a study of beta chain features in type 1 diabetes. Points from the study as a whole: All four CD4+ subsets from Type 1 diabetes patients carried moderately but significantly shorter TCRB CDR3s.

Note on this clone: Its antigen remains unknown.

Reverse transcribing all isolated RNA meant expressed TCRB transcripts were sequenced. Profiled with immunoSEQ multiplex PCR; TCRdb holds only in-frame clones, not every one. The sample contains 140,000 to 150,000 clones, around 13% of which appear only once. This receptor was identified in a man younger than 35 with type 1 diabetes. The sequenced sample was central memory CD4+ T cells from blood.

The CDR3 sequence: CASSFSGTFWDEQYF. The CDR3 DNA sequence: TGCGCCAGCAGCTTCAGTGGGACATTCTGGGACGAGCAGTACTTC. The chain uses TRBV5-1 and TRBJ2-7; TRBD1 might be the D (6 bases). Germline V gene data show CDR1 as SGHRS and CDR2 as YFSETQ. The CDR3 runs 15 residues. With 2 bases removed from V and 5 bases from J, the gap between germline ends came to 17 bases. The full variable domain, with the rest looked up from reference TRBV5-1 and TRBJ2-7, is KAGVTQTPRYLIKTRGQQVTLSCSPISGHRSVSWYQQTPGQGLQFLFEYFSETQRNKGNFPGRFSGRQFSNSRSEMNVSTLELGDSALYLCASSFSGTFWDEQYFGPGTRLTVT.